These 14 T cell receptor beta chains were all obtained from the same sample, sequenced in a study of blood T cell repertoires in COVID-19. The table came from immunoSEQ multiplex PCR; TCRdb's copy has only in-frame clones and leaves some out. The sample consists of 200,000 to 250,000 clones, 85% to 90% of them appearing once. The sequenced sample was PBMCs or T cells enriched from blood (not recorded which). These receptor sequences come from a man aged 25-45 years who had been exposed to COVID-19.

The chain couples TRBV5-1 to TRBJ1-5, with TRBD1 matching 8 bases. CDR3 length: 15 amino acids. Germline-derived CDR1 and CDR2 are SGHRS and YFSETQ. The ends lost 4 bases at V and 4 bases at J; junction bases unmatched: 7. The chain's CDR3 is CASSPGQGENQPQHF. In DNA, the CDR3 is TGCGCCAGCAGCCCCGGACAGGGAGAGAATCAGCCCCAGCATTTT.

The CDR3 bases are TGTGCCAGCAGCTTATTTAAGACGGGTTGGTCCTATAATTCACCCCTCCACTTT. This sequence encodes CASSLFKTGWSYNSPLHF. The chain couples TRBV13 to TRBJ1-6; D unresolved. Between the trimmed V and J ends, which lost 2 bases and 1 base, there was a span of 15 bases. The germline CDR1 and CDR2 sequences are PRHDT and FYEKMQ (reference sequence). This CDR3 spans 18 amino acids.

This chain links TRBV7-8 with TRBJ1-4; 10 bases are shared with TRBD1. Trimming removed 4 bases from V and 5 bases from J; junction bases left unmatched: 10. Looked up from germline, CDR1 is SGHVS and CDR2 is FQNEAQ. The CDR3 covers 17 residues. In DNA form, the CDR3 reads TGTGCCAGCAGCTCGACGGACAGGGGGTATCGGAATGAAAAACTGTTTTTT. Its protein is CASSSTDRGYRNEKLFF.

The CDR3, as DNA: TGTGCCAGCAGCAAATTCAGGGCCCCCCGGGACAATGAGCAGTTCTTC. Translating it yields CASSKFRAPRDNEQFF. The genes are TRBV7-6 and TRBJ2-1; weak D call: TRBD1 (5 bases). Germline CDR1 and CDR2: SGHVS and FNYEAQ. Trimming took off 5 bases at V and 5 bases at J, with 19 bases between the two ends. The CDR3 loop spans 16 amino acids.

V usage is TRBV7-2 and J usage is TRBJ1-6; D remains ambiguous. Trimming cost V 5 bases and J 9 bases, with 14 bases left between them. The CDR3 sequence is 14 residues long. The V gene's germline CDR1 is SGHTA and CDR2 FQGNSA. The chain's CDR3 is CASSPPGERSPLHF. CDR3 DNA sequence: TGTGCCAGCAGCCCCCCTGGTGAGCGTTCACCCCTCCACTTT.

The V gene is TRBV6-7, the J gene TRBJ1-2; unclear D gene. TRBV6-7 is labeled an ORF, and its function is uncertain. The CDR3 is made up of 11 amino acids. Trimming shortened V by 8 bases and J by 8 bases, and 12 bases separated the two germline ends. CDR3 DNA: TGTGCCAGCTCGGGATCGAGGGGCTACACCTTC. Translating gives CASSGSRGYTF.

The V and J genes are TRBV29-1 and TRBJ1-1; 8 nucleotides agree with TRBD1. V was clipped by 7 bases and J by 3 bases; unmatched bases: 10. This CDR3 is built from 14 residues. Germline V gene lookup returns CDR1 SQVTM and CDR2 ANQGSEA. The CDR3 region is CSAMDRDTYTEAFF. CDR3 coding DNA: TGCAGCGCAATGGACAGGGACACTTACACTGAAGCTTTCTTT.

J is TRBJ2-4 and V is TRBV6-2 or TRBV6-3; possibly TRBD1 for D (6 bases). In germline, CDR1 is MNHEY, CDR2 SVGEGT. This CDR3 region has 18 residues. With 0 bases removed from V and 5 bases from J, the gap between germline ends came to 20 bases. Here the CDR3 reads CASSYSYRTERSENIQYF. The CDR3 coding sequence is TGTGCCAGCAGTTACTCCTACCGGACAGAAAGGAGCGAAAACATTCAGTACTTC.

The chain links TRBV25-1 to TRBJ2-7; TRBD2 might be the D (7 bases). Germline-derived CDR1 and CDR2 are MGHDK and SYGVNS. This CDR3 has 14 amino acids. Trimming left V 7 bases short and J 5 bases short, with 18 bases between. DNA of the CDR3: TGTGCCAGCAATGGGTGGGGGGGCCAGAACGAGCAGTACTTC. It yields the protein CASNGWGGQNEQYF.

V usage is TRBV10-1 and J usage is TRBJ1-3, with unresolved D. The V end was cut by 4 bases, the J end by 0 bases, with 13 bases between. The CDR3 sequence is 16 residues long. CDR1 and CDR2 (germline): WNHNN, SYGVQD (reference sequence). As DNA, the CDR3 is TGCGCCAGCAGTGTTTTTGGGCTTTCCTCTGGAAACACCATATATTTT. It translates to CASSVFGLSSGNTIYF.

This chain uses TRBV7-2 with TRBJ2-5; no clear D gene. This CDR3 has 15 residues. The germline V gene has CDR1 SGHTA and CDR2 FQGNSA. V lost 0 bases, J lost 2 bases, and 10 bases lay in between. The CDR3 loop reads CASSLAMTRQETQYF. The CDR3 coding sequence is TGTGCCAGCAGCTTAGCTATGACAAGACAAGAGACCCAGTACTTC. The whole variable domain, remainder taken from reference TRBV7-2 and TRBJ2-5, is GAGVSQSPSNKVTEKGKDVELRCDPISGHTALYWYRQSLGQGLEFLIYFQGNSAPDKSGLPSDRFSAERTGGSVSTLTIQRTQQEDSAVYLCASSLAMTRQETQYFGPGTRLLVL.

The V gene is TRBV5-4, the J gene TRBJ2-1, with 11 bases aligning to TRBD2. The CDR3 loop spans 16 amino acids. The V segment lost 3 bases and the J segment 4 bases; nucleotides outside the gene matches: 6. Germline CDR1 reads SGHNT; CDR2 reads YYREEE (reference sequence). This CDR3 reads CASSSSSGGYYNEQFF. CDR3 DNA: TGTGCCAGCAGCTCCTCTAGCGGGGGGTATTACAATGAGCAGTTCTTC.

This chain joins TRBV6-1 and TRBJ1-1; D remains ambiguous. The CDR3 runs 14 residues. Deletions cut 1 base from V and 1 base from J, with 7 bases between. In germline, CDR1 is MNHNS, CDR2 SASEGT. CDR3 sequence: CASSEGGENTEAFF. The CDR3 nucleotides are TGTGCCAGCAGTGAAGGAGGAGAGAACACTGAAGCTTTCTTT.

V usage is TRBV7-9 and J usage is TRBJ1-2, with D tentatively TRBD1 (6 bases). The CDR3 is 16 residues long. Germline values: CDR1 SEHNR, CDR2 FQNEAQ (reference sequence). V was pared by 6 bases and J by 6 bases, with 23 bases between. The CDR3: CASSSNNRVLTHGYTF. The CDR3, as DNA: TGTGCCAGCAGTTCAAACAACAGGGTTCTCACCCATGGCTACACCTTC.